Listed here is a single TCR beta chain. Original processing methods: Amplified reference gene primers provided the basis for estimating nucleated cell counts. TCRdb's copy holds only in-frame clones and misses some; the assay was immunoSEQ multiplex PCR. That table is the source of V, J and clone size, and D and trimming were worked out from the DNA. Among approximately 37,000 clones listed, under 90% were seen once. The data are from a study of blood T cell repertoires in COVID-19. Whole-study context: Sites across the United States, Italy and Spain contributed samples from acute and convalescent COVID-19. Sources were T cells, B-cell-depleted T cells, or PBMCs; the material itself was cDNA or gDNA.

V dropped 1 base and J dropped 1; count of bases not matched to a gene: 16. CDR3 length: 20 residues. Per the germline V gene, CDR1 is LGHDT and CDR2 is YNNKEL (reference sequence). The chain couples TRBV3-1 (or the pseudogene TRBV3-2) to TRBJ2-3; 8 bases agree with TRBD2. This TCR came from a man in his fifties or sixties with active COVID-19. The sample comprised peripheral blood. The CDR3 DNA sequence: TGTGCCAGCAGCCAAGGCCCACCCCCTCTAGCGGGCATGGGCACAGATACGCAGTATTTT. This sequence encodes CASSQGPPPLAGMGTDTQYF.